This TCR beta chain was recovered during a study of T cell changes during pregnancy in multiple sclerosis. V was clipped by 0 bases and J by 0 bases; unmatched bases: 11. The CDR3 length is 19 residues. Germline V CDR1 and CDR2: SGHDN, FVKESK. Sequencing used immunoSEQ multiplex PCR; TCRdb keeps in-frame clones, though not all of them. The data contain around 92,000 clones, approximately 94% of them singletons. This clone was recorded once. The source was peripheral blood, collected in the third trimester of pregnancy. The source of this sequence is a female donor with multiple sclerosis, enrolled in a pregnancy study. The chain combines TRBV14 with TRBJ2-1; 7 nucleotides match TRBD1. The CDR3 nucleotides are TGTGCCAGCAGCCAAGATCGCGAAGTGACAGGGAGCTCCTACAATGAGCAGTTCTTC. Translating gives CASSQDREVTGSSYNEQFF.